This T cell receptor (beta chain) is drawn from a study of technical replicates of blood from several donors. Profiled with immunoSEQ multiplex PCR; TCRdb holds only in-frame clones, not every one. This table holds over 70,000 clones, just under 95% found once. The CDR3 totals 12 residues. V was cut by 10 bases and J by 5 bases, with 15 bases left in between. This chain connects TRBV5-3 to TRBJ1-1, with a tentative D call TRBD1 (5 bases). TRBV5-3 is classed as an ORF, of uncertain function. The sequence was obtained from a human donor in good health. Source material: T cells isolated from PBMCs. The CDR3 DNA reads TGTGCCTTACAGGCCCTCGGGACTGAAGCTTTCTTT. Protein product: CALQALGTEAFF.